This T cell receptor beta chain was recorded in a study of blood T cell repertoires in COVID-19. Study-wide background: COVID-19 samples collected from the United States, Italy and Spain covered acute and convalescent phases.

Germline CDR1 and CDR2: SGDLS and YYNGEE. The V gene end was trimmed by 3 bases and the J gene end by 6 bases; junction bases not matched to a gene: 17. CDR3 length: 18 amino acids. Participants came from under 30 US areas, aged about 18 to 90 years. Participant reports of clinical history set cohort assignment. People in the exposed group encountered a COVID-19 case within 2 weeks before entering the study. Using immunoSEQ multiplex PCR, the repertoire was profiled, and TCRdb retains in-frame clones only, with some absent. This sample has 150,000 or so clones, with approximately 83% found just once. The specimen was PBMCs or T cells enriched from blood (not recorded which). The chain carries TRBV9 and TRBJ2-2; 7 positions agree with TRBD1. This clonotype originated in a man aged 65 to 85 who had been exposed to COVID-19. Here the CDR3 DNA reads TGTGCCAGCAGCGGCTCAATAATTGGCAGGGGGTATGCCGGGGAGCTGTTTTTT. Amino acids: CASSGSIIGRGYAGELFF.